Below, 28 T cell receptor beta chains from the same sample are listed, as sequenced in a study of T cells after yellow fever vaccination. TCRdb re-called the 5' RACE reads through MiXCR, storing one row per CDR3 protein. The sample lists a few hundred thousand distinct CDR3 sequences; 3.6% were seen once. Here the sequenced sample was PBMCs, taken 15 days after the yellow fever booster vaccination. The receptor set was obtained from a man between 18 and 35 years old who received the YFV17D yellow fever vaccine.

This clonotype occurred many times. The genes are TRBV5-1 and TRBJ2-5, with unresolved D. Deletions cut 1 base from V and 3 bases from J, with 4 bases between. The CDR3 has 12 amino acids. Germline V gene data show CDR1 as SGHRS and CDR2 as YFSETQ. The CDR3 spells CASSLTEETQYF. The CDR3 DNA reads as TGCGCCAGCAGCTTGACGGAAGAGACCCAGTACTTC.

Ten or more counts support this clonotype. The gene calls are TRBV3-1 and TRBJ2-7; D not certain. Per germline, CDR1 LGHDT and CDR2 YNNKEL (reference sequence). The CDR3 sequence is 14 residues long. The germline V and J ends were trimmed by 1 base and 3 bases, with 10 bases remaining between them. The DNA of the CDR3 is TGTGCCAGCAGCCAAGGACATGGTGGCTACGAGCAGTACTTC. It is translated as CASSQGHGGYEQYF.

V usage is TRBV21-1 and J usage is TRBJ1-4. TRBV21-1 represents a pseudogene. This CDR3 has 17 amino acids. CDR3 DNA: TGTGCCAGCAGCAAACCTTGCCGGATGGGGAGCGGTGAAAAACTGTTTTTT. Encoded protein: CASSKPCRMGSGEKLFF.

This clonotype was seen repeatedly, ten times or more. The V gene is TRBV6-5, the J gene TRBJ2-5, with D tentatively TRBD1 (6 bases). Germline loops: CDR1 MNHEY, CDR2 SVGAGI. Trimming left V 11 bases short and J 5 bases short, with 18 bases between. This CDR3 has 13 residues. The CDR3 DNA sequence: TGTGCCTCATGCAACAGGGCTAGGGAGACCCAGTACTTC. The encoded protein is CASCNRARETQYF.

The V gene is TRBV18, the J gene TRBJ2-7; D is uncertain. Trimming shortened V by 2 bases and J by 6 bases, and 11 bases separated the two germline ends. Germline V gene sequence: CDR1 KGHSH, CDR2 LQKENI. This CDR3 region has 13 residues. The CDR3 loop reads CASSPTEMIEQYF. CDR3 sequence (DNA): TGTGCCAGCTCACCAACAGAAATGATCGAGCAGTACTTC.

In this sample, this clonotype turned up many times. The rearrangement uses TRBV11-3 and TRBJ2-1; D might be TRBD2 (5 bases). The germline V gene encodes CDR1 SGHNT and CDR2 YENEEA. Trimming took off 6 bases at V and 8 bases at J, with 14 bases between the two ends. CDR3 length: 13 amino acids. As DNA, the CDR3 is TGTGCCAGCAGTAAAAGCGCCGGGGATGAGCAGTTCTTC. It specifies CASSKSAGDEQFF.

This clonotype has at least ten counts. The rearrangement uses TRBV7-2 and TRBJ1-2; 9 bases are shared with TRBD1. V shed 1 base and J 8 bases; nucleotides not matched to a gene: 8. Germline V gives CDR1 SGHTA, CDR2 FQGNSA. This CDR3 is built from 15 residues. CDR3 in amino acids: CASSLGTGAVFGYTF. As DNA, the CDR3 is TGTGCCAGCAGCTTAGGGACAGGGGCCGTCTTCGGCTACACCTTC.

The sample holds many counts of this clonotype. The chain recombines TRBV7-2 with TRBJ2-1; D is unclear. CDR1 and CDR2 from the germline V gene are SGHTA and FQGNSA. This CDR3 is built from 15 residues. V lost 5 bases and J lost 0, with 11 bases in between. The CDR3 nucleotides read TGTGCCAGCAGCAGAGCCGGAAGCTCCTACAATGAGCAGTTCTTC. Translated: CASSRAGSSYNEQFF.

This clonotype was observed many times. The V call is TRBV19, the J call TRBJ1-2; no definite D call. The CDR3 runs 17 residues. With 4 bases removed from V and 4 bases from J, the gap between germline ends came to 22 bases. Germline loops: CDR1 LNHDA, CDR2 SQIVND (reference sequence). The DNA for the CDR3 is TGTGCCAGTAGTAACCCCACGGGGAGGCCCGCAACCTATGGCTACACCTTC. Amino acid sequence: CASSNPTGRPATYGYTF.

The table lists this clonotype with many counts. This chain links TRBV7-2 with TRBJ1-3; no firm D call. CDR3 length equals 14 residues. Trimming shortened V by 3 bases and J by 0 bases, and 6 bases separated the two germline ends. Germline V gene data show CDR1 as SGHTA and CDR2 as FQGNSA. CDR3 residues: CASSFPSSGNTIYF. In DNA, the CDR3 is TGTGCCAGCAGCTTCCCCAGCTCTGGAAACACCATATATTTT.

This clonotype was seen many times. CDR3: CASSLDRSGANVLTF. In nucleotides, the CDR3 is TGTGCCAGCAGCTTAGACAGGTCTGGGGCCAACGTCCTGACTTTC. The V and J genes are TRBV7-2 and TRBJ2-6, with D perhaps matching TRBD1 (5 bases). CDR1 is SGHTA and CDR2 is FQGNSA in the germline V gene. The CDR3 extends over 15 amino acids. V gave up 1 base and J gave up 1 base, with 5 bases separating them.

This clonotype was seen ten or more times. The J gene is TRBJ2-1, the V gene TRBV7-3, with D perhaps TRBD1 or TRBD2 (6 bases each). The germline V gene has CDR1 SGHTA and CDR2 FQGTGA. This CDR3 is 15 amino acids long. Trimming took 0 bases from V and 5 from J, leaving 11 bases between them. CDR3 nucleotide sequence: TGTGCCAGCAGCTTAACCGGCGGGACACACAATGAGCAGTTCTTC. This encodes CASSLTGGTHNEQFF.

Many counts were recorded for this clonotype. The chain joins TRBV7-8 to TRBJ1-1; unclear D gene. Germline assignment: CDR1 SGHVS and CDR2 FQNEAQ. The CDR3 spans 14 residues. Trimming stripped 3 bases from V and 1 base from J, with 9 bases between. The CDR3, as DNA: TGTGCCAGCAGCTTCGACTGGGGGAACACTGAAGCTTTCTTT. It specifies CASSFDWGNTEAFF.

This clonotype was picked up a small number of times. The chain links TRBV2 to TRBJ1-1; D remains unclear. Germline V gene lookup returns CDR1 SNHLY and CDR2 FYNNEI. Trimming removed 7 bases from V and 1 base from J, with 19 bases in between. The CDR3 totals 16 residues. The DNA of the CDR3 is TGTGCCAGCACGGGCAGGCCCCTCGCAGGGAACACTGAAGCTTTCTTT. Encoded protein: CASTGRPLAGNTEAFF.

This clonotype was seen repeatedly, ten times or more. The V call is TRBV6-5, the J call TRBJ2-1; 8 positions match TRBD1. The V and J ends lost 6 bases and 7 bases, in that order; junction bases with no gene match: 23. CDR1 and CDR2 (germline): MNHEY, SVGAGI. There are 19 residues in the CDR3. The CDR3 nucleotides read TGTGCCAGCAGCCCCCGGGCAGGGGGCTACGGGGGCTTCCTGAATGAGCAGTTCTTC. Amino acid sequence: CASSPRAGGYGGFLNEQFF.

This clonotype was seen at least ten times. V usage is TRBV12-3 or TRBV12-4 and J usage is TRBJ1-6, with D perhaps matching TRBD1 (6 bases). The V gene lost 6 bases and the J gene lost 8 bases, with 14 bases spanning the gap. CDR3 length: 14 residues. CDR3 sequence: CASRSPGHDSPLHF. The CDR3 bases are TGTGCCAGCAGGTCTCCGGGACATGATTCACCCCTCCACTTT.

This clonotype was detected ten times or more. The CDR3 bases are TGCGCCAGCAGACCGATATATGGAAACAATGAGCAGTTCTTC. It yields the protein CASRPIYGNNEQFF. This rearrangement joins TRBV4-1 to TRBJ2-1; D is undetermined. Germline V gene lookup returns CDR1 MGHRA and CDR2 YSYEKL. The CDR3 covers 14 residues. V was cut by 6 bases and J by 5 bases, with 14 bases left in between.

This clonotype was counted many times. The junction and the germline gene differ at one end; a read error may be behind it. The rearrangement joins TRBV19 to TRBJ2-4; D may correspond to TRBD1 or TRBD2 (5 bases each). Germline V gene sequence: CDR1 LNHDA, CDR2 SQIVND (reference sequence). This CDR3 is built from 11 residues. DNA of the CDR3: TGTGCCAGTAGCTCCCCCGGGGCCTGTCTCTTC. As protein: CASSSPGACLF.

This clonotype was picked up a small number of times. The chain uses TRBV5-5 and TRBJ1-5; D is uncertain. Trimming removed 0 bases from V and 1 base from J, with 14 bases in between. The CDR3 consists of 17 residues. Germline values: CDR1 SGHKS, CDR2 YYEKEE (reference sequence). Here the CDR3 reads CASSLVGQTRSNQPQHF. DNA of the CDR3: TGTGCCAGCAGCTTGGTTGGGCAAACGCGAAGCAATCAGCCCCAGCATTTT.

There are many counts of this clonotype. The chain combines TRBV4-2 with TRBJ2-1; D is unresolved. This CDR3 has 12 residues. CDR1 is LGHNA, CDR2 YNFKEQ, per germline. Trimming removed 0 bases at V and 6 bases at J, with 3 bases between. The CDR3 DNA reads as TGTGCCAGCAGCCAAGATATCAATGAGCAGTTCTTC. It specifies CASSQDINEQFF.

This clonotype showed up many times. The J gene is TRBJ1-6, the V gene TRBV7-6, with 8 positions matching TRBD1. This CDR3 spans 15 amino acids. Germline V gene sequence: CDR1 SGHVS, CDR2 FNYEAQ. Trimming removed 4 bases from V and 10 bases from J; junction bases left unmatched: 9. The CDR3 nucleotides are TGTGCCAGCAGCTACAAGACAGGGGAGGACTCACCCCTCCACTTT. It is translated as CASSYKTGEDSPLHF.

This clonotype was observed at least ten times. The chain carries TRBV4-2 and TRBJ2-5, with a possible D match to TRBD2 (5 bases). With 4 bases removed from V and 1 base from J, the gap between germline ends came to 10 bases. CDR3 length: 14 residues. Per the germline V gene, CDR1 is LGHNA and CDR2 is YNFKEQ. The CDR3 loop reads CASSLSDFQETQYF. CDR3 bases: TGTGCCAGCAGCCTTAGCGACTTCCAAGAGACCCAGTACTTC.

This clonotype was found many times. The CDR3 region is CASSFGRHSYEQYF. Written as DNA, the CDR3 is TGTGCCAGCAGCTTTGGCAGGCACTCCTACGAGCAGTACTTC. The chain carries TRBV7-2 and TRBJ2-7; the D is unclear. The CDR3 contains 14 residues. The V and J ends lost 3 bases and 0 bases respectively, with 9 bases between them. Germline CDR1 SGHTA, CDR2 FQGNSA.

Ten or more counts support this clonotype. The V gene is TRBV12-3 or TRBV12-4, the J gene TRBJ2-7; weak D call: TRBD2 (6 bases). The CDR3 contains 12 residues. Trimming removed 3 bases from V and 7 bases from J, with 10 bases in between. Here the CDR3 DNA reads TGTGCCAGCAGTTTTATCCTAGCGGAGCAGTACTTC. It encodes CASSFILAEQYF.

Ten or more counts support this clonotype. V gene TRBV7-9 combines with J gene TRBJ1-1, with D possibly being TRBD1 (6 bases). Per germline, CDR1 SEHNR and CDR2 FQNEAQ (reference sequence). The CDR3 has 13 residues. V was shortened by 8 bases and J by 3 bases, with 13 bases between the two germline ends. The CDR3 spells CASGRGMDTEAFF. The DNA for the CDR3 is TGTGCCAGCGGGAGGGGGATGGACACTGAAGCTTTCTTT.

Ten or more counts support this clonotype. The chain is built from TRBV11-1 and TRBJ1-2; 7 bases line up with TRBD1. With V trimmed by 3 bases and J by 9 bases, 7 bases remained unmatched. This CDR3 is 13 amino acids long. Germline V gene sequence: CDR1 SGHAT, CDR2 FQDESV (reference sequence). The CDR3 nucleotides are TGTGCCAGCAGCTTCTCACAGGGGAAGAGCTACACCTTC. It translates to CASSFSQGKSYTF.

The rearrangement links TRBV4-3 to TRBJ2-2; no clear D gene. V was pared by 2 bases and J by 2 bases, with 15 bases between. Germline V gene data show CDR1 as LGHNA and CDR2 as YSLEER. This CDR3 comprises 17 residues. The CDR3 reads CASSQILTALNTGELFF. CDR3 coding DNA: TGCGCCAGCAGCCAAATCCTAACAGCCCTCAACACCGGGGAGCTGTTTTTT.

The gene calls are TRBV10-3 and TRBJ2-5; 12 bases align to TRBD2. V lost 3 bases, J lost 5 bases, and 7 bases stayed unmatched. The CDR3 is 16 amino acids. Germline lookup yields CDR1 ENHRY and CDR2 SYGVKD. In nucleotides, the CDR3 is TGTGCCATCAGTGATCCCGGACTAGCGGGGCGTGAGACCCAGTACTTC. It is translated as CAISDPGLAGRETQYF.